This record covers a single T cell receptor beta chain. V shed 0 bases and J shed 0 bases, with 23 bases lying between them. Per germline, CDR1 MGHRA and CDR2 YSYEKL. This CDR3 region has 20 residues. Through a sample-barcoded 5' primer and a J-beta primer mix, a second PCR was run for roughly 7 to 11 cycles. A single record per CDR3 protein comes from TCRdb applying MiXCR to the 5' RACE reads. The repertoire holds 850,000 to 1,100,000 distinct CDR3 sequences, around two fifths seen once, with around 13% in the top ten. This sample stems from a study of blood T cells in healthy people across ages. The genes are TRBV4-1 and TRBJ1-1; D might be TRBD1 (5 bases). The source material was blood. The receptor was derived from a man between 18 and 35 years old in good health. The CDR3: CASSQESGLRAANLNTEAFF. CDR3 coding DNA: TGCGCCAGCAGCCAAGAATCGGGGCTCAGGGCGGCAAATTTGAACACTGAAGCTTTCTTT.